These T cell receptor beta chains were read from a single sample in a study of OX40 agonist ivuxolimab in advanced cancers. Clones were sequenced by immunoSEQ multiplex PCR, and TCRdb holds only the in-frame ones, with some missing. The table lists about 64,000 clones, about 80% of them singletons. Here the sequenced sample was CD4+ or CD8+ T cells sorted from blood, taken in a trial of the OX40 agonist ivuxolimab. The receptors here all came from an adult with an advanced solid tumor such as melanoma, head and neck, liver or kidney cancer. Each CDR3 is given with its conserved first and last residue. The order of the fields is CDR3 DNA, CDR3 protein, CDR3 length, V gene, clone size, J gene, D gene. The D gene is left open where the match is weak. The size entry is marked missing in some rows and otherwise reads once, few, many or a size class.

cdr3_nt: TGTGCCAGCAGCCCGGGGACTGAAGAGACCCAGTACTTC
cdr3_aa: CASSPGTEETQYF
cdr3_length: 13
v_call: TRBV7-3
clone_size: few
j_call: TRBJ2-5
d_call: .

cdr3_nt: TGTGCCAGCAGTCCCCCGGGGATCACTGAAGCTTTCTTT
cdr3_aa: CASSPPGITEAFF
cdr3_length: 13
v_call: TRBV27
clone_size: .
j_call: TRBJ1-1
d_call: .

cdr3_nt: TGCGCCAGCAGCCCGGGGGTACACAGGGGGCCTGAAGCTTTCTTT
cdr3_aa: CASSPGVHRGPEAFF
cdr3_length: 15
v_call: TRBV5-1
clone_size: .
j_call: TRBJ1-1
d_call: TRBD1

cdr3_nt: TGTGCCAGCAGCTTAGTAGGGCCGCTCCAAGAGACCCAGTACTTC
cdr3_aa: CASSLVGPLQETQYF
cdr3_length: 15
v_call: TRBV7-6
clone_size: .
j_call: TRBJ2-5
d_call: .

cdr3_nt: TGTGCCAGCAGTAGGCGGGACCAAGAGACCCAGTACTTC
cdr3_aa: CASSRRDQETQYF
cdr3_length: 13
v_call: TRBV27
clone_size: .
j_call: TRBJ2-5
d_call: .

cdr3_nt: TGTGCCAGCAGGGTCCAAGGGCACTATGGCTACACCTTC
cdr3_aa: CASRVQGHYGYTF
cdr3_length: 13
v_call: TRBV2
clone_size: .
j_call: TRBJ1-2
d_call: .

cdr3_nt: TGTGCCAGCAGCTTAGCGGGACAGGGTGGAGGTTCACCCCTCCACTTT
cdr3_aa: CASSLAGQGGGSPLHF
cdr3_length: 16
v_call: TRBV7-2
clone_size: few
j_call: TRBJ1-6
d_call: TRBD1

cdr3_nt: TGTGCCAGCAGTGAAGGAGGTAGCGAGCAGTACTTC
cdr3_aa: CASSEGGSEQYF
cdr3_length: 12
v_call: TRBV2
clone_size: .
j_call: TRBJ2-7
d_call: .

cdr3_nt: TGTGCCAGCAGCTCACCGCTTTTGACAGATACGCAGTATTTT
cdr3_aa: CASSSPLLTDTQYF
cdr3_length: 14
v_call: TRBV25-1
clone_size: .
j_call: TRBJ2-3
d_call: .

cdr3_nt: TGTGCCAGCAGCCCCCCGGGACAGGGGAGTCTCGAGCAGTACTTC
cdr3_aa: CASSPPGQGSLEQYF
cdr3_length: 15
v_call: TRBV7-2
clone_size: .
j_call: TRBJ2-7
d_call: TRBD1

cdr3_nt: TGTGCCAGCAGCCCCAGGAGGGGAGGGCTGGACACCGGGGAGCTGTTTTTT
cdr3_aa: CASSPRRGGLDTGELFF
cdr3_length: 17
v_call: TRBV9
clone_size: .
j_call: TRBJ2-2
d_call: TRBD2

cdr3_nt: TGTGCCAGCAGGGCAAGTAGCAACTACAATGAGCAGTTCTTC
cdr3_aa: CASRASSNYNEQFF
cdr3_length: 14
v_call: TRBV6-4
clone_size: .
j_call: TRBJ2-1
d_call: .

cdr3_nt: TGTGCCAGCAGCTTAAGGACTGCGAACACCGGGGAGCTGTTTTTT
cdr3_aa: CASSLRTANTGELFF
cdr3_length: 15
v_call: TRBV11-2
clone_size: .
j_call: TRBJ2-2
d_call: .

cdr3_nt: TGTGCCAGCAGTTATGATTATGGGGGTTATGGCTACACCTTC
cdr3_aa: CASSYDYGGYGYTF
cdr3_length: 14
v_call: TRBV6-6
clone_size: .
j_call: TRBJ1-2
d_call: .

cdr3_nt: TGTGCCAGCTCACCACCGACAGTCCAAGAGACCCAGTACTTC
cdr3_aa: CASSPPTVQETQYF
cdr3_length: 14
v_call: TRBV18
clone_size: .
j_call: TRBJ2-5
d_call: .

cdr3_nt: TGTGCCAGCAGTGAAGCGCTTCCTGCCCCCATCTTC
cdr3_aa: CASSEALPAPIF
cdr3_length: 12
v_call: TRBV2
clone_size: .
j_call: TRBJ2-1
d_call: .

cdr3_nt: TGTGCCAGCAGTCGCAGACTAGCGGGGGGCACCGGGGAGCTGTTTTTT
cdr3_aa: CASSRRLAGGTGELFF
cdr3_length: 16
v_call: TRBV7-2
clone_size: .
j_call: TRBJ2-2
d_call: TRBD2

cdr3_nt: TGCGCCAGCAGCCACTATACCGGGTCCGATACGCAGTATTTT
cdr3_aa: CASSHYTGSDTQYF
cdr3_length: 14
v_call: TRBV4-1
clone_size: .
j_call: TRBJ2-3
d_call: .

cdr3_nt: TGTGCCAGCAGCGCACTGCTAGAGACCCAGTACTTC
cdr3_aa: CASSALLETQYF
cdr3_length: 12
v_call: TRBV7-9
clone_size: .
j_call: TRBJ2-5
d_call: .

cdr3_nt: TGTGCCAGCAGTTCCACAGGGTACGAGCAGTACTTC
cdr3_aa: CASSSTGYEQYF
cdr3_length: 12
v_call: TRBV27
clone_size: .
j_call: TRBJ2-7
d_call: .

cdr3_nt: TGTGCCAGCAGTCGAACGAGGACAGCAACTTACAATGAGCAGTTCTTC
cdr3_aa: CASSRTRTATYNEQFF
cdr3_length: 16
v_call: TRBV7-3
clone_size: .
j_call: TRBJ2-1
d_call: .

cdr3_nt: TGTGCCAGCAGCTTAGAGGGGTGGGCAGATACGCAGTATTTT
cdr3_aa: CASSLEGWADTQYF
cdr3_length: 14
v_call: TRBV7-9
clone_size: once
j_call: TRBJ2-3
d_call: .

cdr3_nt: TGTGCCAGCAGTTACGACGCTACACTAAATTCACCCCTCCACTTT
cdr3_aa: CASSYDATLNSPLHF
cdr3_length: 15
v_call: TRBV6-5
clone_size: .
j_call: TRBJ1-6
d_call: .

cdr3_nt: TGTGCCAGCAGTGAAAGGGGACCTCAGCCCCAGCATTTT
cdr3_aa: CASSERGPQPQHF
cdr3_length: 13
v_call: TRBV6-1
clone_size: .
j_call: TRBJ1-5
d_call: .

cdr3_nt: TGCGCCAGCAGCCCTTATGTGAACTATGGCTACACCTTC
cdr3_aa: CASSPYVNYGYTF
cdr3_length: 13
v_call: TRBV4-3
clone_size: .
j_call: TRBJ1-2
d_call: .

cdr3_nt: TGTGCCTTCGCGAGAGGGGGAAGGGGCACTGAAGCTTTCTTT
cdr3_aa: CAFARGGRGTEAFF
cdr3_length: 14
v_call: TRBV30
clone_size: .
j_call: TRBJ1-1
d_call: .

cdr3_nt: TGTGCCAGCAGCGTAGTGCAGGGATACACAGATACGCAGTATTTT
cdr3_aa: CASSVVQGYTDTQYF
cdr3_length: 15
v_call: TRBV9
clone_size: .
j_call: TRBJ2-3
d_call: .

cdr3_nt: TGTGCCAGCAGAACACCCGGGACAGGGGTTGAAGAGCAGTACTTC
cdr3_aa: CASRTPGTGVEEQYF
cdr3_length: 15
v_call: TRBV27
clone_size: .
j_call: TRBJ2-7
d_call: TRBD1

cdr3_nt: TGTGCCAGCAGCTTATCTCGCCAGGGCAGGAACACTGAAGCTTTCTTT
cdr3_aa: CASSLSRQGRNTEAFF
cdr3_length: 16
v_call: TRBV7-2
clone_size: few
j_call: TRBJ1-1
d_call: .

cdr3_nt: TGTGCCAGCAGTTTGGGGTACCGGTACAATGAGCAGTTCTTC
cdr3_aa: CASSLGYRYNEQFF
cdr3_length: 14
v_call: TRBV27
clone_size: once
j_call: TRBJ2-1
d_call: .

cdr3_nt: TGTGCCTGGTCCGCTAGCGGGAAGGATACGCAGTATTTT
cdr3_aa: CAWSASGKDTQYF
cdr3_length: 13
v_call: TRBV30
clone_size: once
j_call: TRBJ2-3
d_call: TRBD2

cdr3_nt: TGCGCCAGCAGCCAAGAATCGGGTCGCCAGCCCCAGCATTTT
cdr3_aa: CASSQESGRQPQHF
cdr3_length: 14
v_call: TRBV4-1
clone_size: .
j_call: TRBJ1-5
d_call: .

cdr3_nt: TGTGCCAGCTCACCGAGGGGGCTTCTGAACACTGAAGCTTTCTTT
cdr3_aa: CASSPRGLLNTEAFF
cdr3_length: 15
v_call: TRBV18
clone_size: .
j_call: TRBJ1-1
d_call: TRBD1

cdr3_nt: TGTGCCAGCAGTACATCGAACACTGAAGCTTTCTTT
cdr3_aa: CASSTSNTEAFF
cdr3_length: 12
v_call: TRBV28
clone_size: .
j_call: TRBJ1-1
d_call: .

cdr3_nt: TGCGCCAGCAGTGAGGGGCCTCAAGTCTACGAGCAGTACTTC
cdr3_aa: CASSEGPQVYEQYF
cdr3_length: 14
v_call: TRBV5-1
clone_size: .
j_call: TRBJ2-7
d_call: .

cdr3_nt: TGCGCCAGCAGCGCCGGGACCCAAGAGACCCAGTACTTC
cdr3_aa: CASSAGTQETQYF
cdr3_length: 13
v_call: TRBV5-1
clone_size: few
j_call: TRBJ2-5
d_call: .

cdr3_nt: TGTGCCAGCAGCCCCTGGCGGGGAGGAGAGACCCAGTACTTC
cdr3_aa: CASSPWRGGETQYF
cdr3_length: 14
v_call: TRBV7-2
clone_size: .
j_call: TRBJ2-5
d_call: .

cdr3_nt: TGCGCCAGCAGCTTGGGCCCCAGGGGGACAGGGGGCGAGTACGAGCAGTACTTC
cdr3_aa: CASSLGPRGTGGEYEQYF
cdr3_length: 18
v_call: TRBV5-1
clone_size: .
j_call: TRBJ2-7
d_call: TRBD1

cdr3_nt: TGTGCCAGCAGCCGAGGGACAGGGGCGTATAGCAATCAGCCCCAGCATTTT
cdr3_aa: CASSRGTGAYSNQPQHF
cdr3_length: 17
v_call: TRBV7-2
clone_size: .
j_call: TRBJ1-5
d_call: TRBD1

cdr3_nt: TGTGCCAGCAGCGCGGGACTAGTAGATACGCAGTATTTT
cdr3_aa: CASSAGLVDTQYF
cdr3_length: 13
v_call: TRBV5-5
clone_size: few
j_call: TRBJ2-3
d_call: TRBD2

cdr3_nt: TGTGCCAGCAGCTTGGCTGGACTAGCAGCTGGGGAGCTGTTTTTT
cdr3_aa: CASSLAGLAAGELFF
cdr3_length: 15
v_call: TRBV4-2
clone_size: .
j_call: TRBJ2-2
d_call: TRBD2

cdr3_nt: TGTGCCAGCAGCTCCAAGGGGAACACCGGGGAGCTGTTTTTT
cdr3_aa: CASSSKGNTGELFF
cdr3_length: 14
v_call: TRBV11-1
clone_size: .
j_call: TRBJ2-2
d_call: .

cdr3_nt: TGCGCCACCGATGGGGAAATGGGACAGGAGCGACCCTACGAGCAGTACTTC
cdr3_aa: CATDGEMGQERPYEQYF
cdr3_length: 17
v_call: TRBV23-1
clone_size: .
j_call: TRBJ2-7
d_call: TRBD1

cdr3_nt: TGCAGCGTTGAAGGGGACAGGGGGGACACTGAAGCTTTCTTT
cdr3_aa: CSVEGDRGDTEAFF
cdr3_length: 14
v_call: TRBV29-1
clone_size: .
j_call: TRBJ1-1
d_call: TRBD1

cdr3_nt: TGTGCCAGCAGCTTGGCCGGCAGCAATCAGCCCCAGCATTTT
cdr3_aa: CASSLAGSNQPQHF
cdr3_length: 14
v_call: TRBV5-4
clone_size: .
j_call: TRBJ1-5
d_call: .

cdr3_nt: TGCGCCAGCAGCTTCTTTGGGACCACGGGGGATACGCAGTATTTT
cdr3_aa: CASSFFGTTGDTQYF
cdr3_length: 15
v_call: TRBV5-1
clone_size: .
j_call: TRBJ2-3
d_call: .

cdr3_nt: TGTGCCAGCAGTCCCAGGGGGGACCGGCGGGGCTACACCTTC
cdr3_aa: CASSPRGDRRGYTF
cdr3_length: 14
v_call: TRBV2
clone_size: .
j_call: TRBJ1-2
d_call: TRBD1

cdr3_nt: TGTGCCAGCTCACCACAGGTTCATGAGCAGTTCTTC
cdr3_aa: CASSPQVHEQFF
cdr3_length: 12
v_call: TRBV18
clone_size: .
j_call: TRBJ2-1
d_call: .

cdr3_nt: TGTGCCAGCAGTGGATCGGAACCTTCACCCCTCCACTTT
cdr3_aa: CASSGSEPSPLHF
cdr3_length: 13
v_call: TRBV6-6
clone_size: .
j_call: TRBJ1-6
d_call: .

cdr3_nt: TGCGCCAGCAGCCAACAAATAGGCGGACACTTTAACTATGGCTACACCTTC
cdr3_aa: CASSQQIGGHFNYGYTF
cdr3_length: 17
v_call: TRBV4-1
clone_size: .
j_call: TRBJ1-2
d_call: .